The present T cell receptor (beta chain) was sequenced within a study of T-cell memory formation after mild COVID-19. MiXCR, applied by TCRdb to the 5' RACE reads, yields one record per CDR3 protein. Of 400,000 or so distinct CDR3 sequences listed, about 19% are singletons. This clonotype occurred a few times. Looked up from germline, CDR1 is KGHDR and CDR2 is SFDVKD. The CDR3 extends over 13 amino acids. V lost 5 bases, J lost 5 bases, and 11 bases lay in between. The chain has TRBV24-1 and TRBJ1-2; D gene unclear. The sequencing sample was made of PBMCs or a T cell subset sorted from them (not recorded which). This clonotype was obtained from an adult woman who had mild COVID-19 (a few samples of this study predate the infection). Cell type and time point are not known. The CDR3 here is CATSVAAGYGYTF. The CDR3 nucleotides read TGTGCCACCAGTGTTGCAGCGGGTTATGGCTACACCTTC.